These 28 T cell receptor beta chains share one sample of origin, sequenced in a study of T cell responses to AZD1222 COVID-19 vaccine. Clones were sequenced by immunoSEQ multiplex PCR, and TCRdb holds only the in-frame ones, with some missing. The data hold 110,000 or so clones, with around nine tenths observed a single time. The sample here was peripheral blood, taken on day 0 of AZD1222 vaccination. The receptors here all came from an adult in good health.

V gene TRBV10-3 combines with J gene TRBJ1-2, with 7 positions matching TRBD1. The CDR3 length is 13 residues. The V gene end was trimmed by 2 bases and the J gene end by 4 bases; junction bases not matched to a gene: 1. Germline CDR1 and CDR2: ENHRY and SYGVKD. DNA of the CDR3: TGTGCCATCAGTGAGAGGGACAGCTATGGCTACACCTTC. Residues: CAISERDSYGYTF.

V gene TRBV11-1 combines with J gene TRBJ1-3, with no clear D. The length of the CDR3 is 13 residues. CDR1 and CDR2 from the germline V gene are SGHAT and FQDESV (reference sequence). Trimming removed 5 bases from V and 4 bases from J, with 9 bases in between. The CDR3 is CASSPLGGNTIYF. The CDR3 bases are TGTGCCAGCAGCCCCCTTGGCGGAAACACCATATATTTT.

The J gene is TRBJ1-1, the V gene TRBV4-3, with 7 bases matching TRBD1. V gave up 0 bases and J gave up 10 bases; unmatched junction bases: 11. This CDR3 spans 15 amino acids. Germline V gene sequence: CDR1 LGHNA, CDR2 YSLEER. In nucleotides, the CDR3 is TGCGCCAGCAGCCAAGATAGGGGACAGCCAGACGGAGCTTTCTTT. It encodes CASSQDRGQPDGAFF.

The chain carries TRBV24-1 and TRBJ2-7; D is possibly TRBD1 or TRBD2 (6 bases each). The germline V and J ends were trimmed by 3 bases and 5 bases, with 10 bases remaining between them. The CDR3 has 13 residues. Looked up from germline, CDR1 is KGHDR and CDR2 is SFDVKD. The CDR3 protein is CATSDGGPDEQYF. DNA for the CDR3: TGTGCCACCAGTGATGGGGGGCCTGACGAGCAGTACTTC.

V gene TRBV24-1 combines with J gene TRBJ2-3; D not certain. V was clipped by 3 bases and J by 2 bases, with 8 bases between them. Looked up from germline, CDR1 is KGHDR and CDR2 is SFDVKD. This CDR3 comprises 14 residues. The CDR3 region is CATSDTDHTDTQYF. CDR3 nucleotides: TGTGCCACCAGTGATACGGACCACACAGATACGCAGTATTTT.

The V call is TRBV28, the J call TRBJ2-3, with D unresolved. The V gene's germline CDR1 is MDHEN and CDR2 SYDVKM. Trimming cost V 6 bases and J 4 bases, with 8 bases left between them. This CDR3 comprises 12 residues. CDR3 region: CASSPQADTQYF. In DNA form, the CDR3 reads TGTGCCAGCAGCCCCCAGGCAGATACGCAGTATTTT.

CDR3 nucleotides: TGTGCCAGCAGTTTCCGGCAGGGGGCTGAAGCTTTCTTT. It yields the protein CASSFRQGAEAFF. J is TRBJ1-1 and V is TRBV27, with TRBD1 matching over 7 bases. With 3 bases clipped from V and 6 bases from J, the junction kept 4 bases outside the gene matches. The CDR3 is 13 residues long. CDR1 is MNHEY, CDR2 SMNVEV, per germline (reference sequence).

The chain combines TRBV27 with TRBJ1-4; D ambiguous. This CDR3 has 13 residues. Trimming cost V 3 bases and J 8 bases, with 10 bases left between them. Germline V gene lookup returns CDR1 MNHEY and CDR2 SMNVEV (reference sequence). CDR3 residues: CASSLRAGEKLFF. The DNA of the CDR3 is TGTGCCAGCAGTTTGAGGGCAGGCGAAAAACTGTTTTTT.

The table lists this clone with a count of one. The chain links TRBV18 to TRBJ2-7, with D hard to call. V was clipped by 1 base and J by 2 bases, with 6 bases between them. The CDR3 sequence is 13 residues long. Germline lookup yields CDR1 KGHSH and CDR2 LQKENI. The CDR3 loop is CASSPRRAYEQYF. The CDR3 DNA reads TGTGCCAGCTCACCACGCAGAGCCTACGAGCAGTACTTC.

The chain couples TRBV28 to TRBJ2-3; 10 bases are shared with TRBD1. Per the germline V gene, CDR1 is MDHEN and CDR2 is SYDVKM. The ends lost 10 bases at V and 2 bases at J; junction bases unmatched: 6. The CDR3 covers 14 residues. The CDR3 region has the DNA TGTGCCATCTGGGACAGGGGACACACAGATACGCAGTATTTT. Encoded protein: CAIWDRGHTDTQYF.

The genes are TRBV15 and TRBJ2-7; D not resolved. The CDR3 spans 14 residues. Germline V gene data show CDR1 as LNHNV and CDR2 as YYDKDF (reference sequence). Trimming removed 0 bases from V and 3 bases from J, with 9 bases in between. CDR3: CATSRDRAGYEQYF. CDR3 nucleotide sequence: TGTGCCACCAGCAGAGATAGGGCCGGCTACGAGCAGTACTTC.

The chain couples TRBV28 to TRBJ1-5; D may be TRBD1 (5 bases). The CDR3 has 14 amino acids. CDR1 is MDHEN and CDR2 is SYDVKM in the germline V gene. Trimming removed 2 bases at V and 5 bases at J, with 10 bases between. In DNA, the CDR3 is TGTGCCAGCAGTTTAGCTCGCAGGGATCAGCCCCAGCATTTT. This sequence encodes CASSLARRDQPQHF.

This clone was found a few times. The V call is TRBV4-3, the J call TRBJ2-7; 8 positions match TRBD2. CDR3 length: 16 residues. Looked up from germline, CDR1 is LGHNA and CDR2 is YSLEER. The J segment lost 1 base and the V segment lost 0 bases, leaving 5 bases of the junction unmatched. CDR3 region: CASSQDTGTSSYEQYF. For the CDR3, the DNA is TGCGCCAGCAGCCAAGATACGGGGACTAGTTCCTACGAGCAGTACTTC.

The J gene is TRBJ2-1, the V gene TRBV5-1; D gene uncertain. Germline lookup yields CDR1 SGHRS and CDR2 YFSETQ. The CDR3 sequence is 15 residues long. Trimming took 4 bases from V and 4 from J, leaving 15 bases between them. CDR3 region: CASSLVAEAYNEQFF. DNA for the CDR3: TGCGCCAGCAGCCTCGTGGCAGAAGCTTACAATGAGCAGTTCTTC.

The chain carries TRBV9 and TRBJ1-2, with 7 nucleotides matching TRBD1. CDR1 and CDR2 from the germline V gene are SGDLS and YYNGEE. The CDR3 is made up of 13 amino acids. J gave up 8 bases and V 4 bases, and 8 bases lay outside the gene matches. In DNA, the CDR3 is TGTGCCAGCAGCCTAGAAGACAGGGCGGGCTACACCTTC. Amino acids: CASSLEDRAGYTF.

This sequence joins TRBV3-1 (or the pseudogene TRBV3-2) and TRBJ1-1; D gene unclear. The germline gives CDR1 LGHDT, CDR2 YNNKEL (reference sequence). The CDR3 length is 14 residues. Trimming cost V 0 bases and J 5 bases, with 10 bases left between them. CDR3 protein: CASSQDPGSTEAFF. CDR3 DNA: TGTGCCAGCAGCCAAGATCCGGGGTCGACTGAAGCTTTCTTT.

The chain employs TRBV2 and TRBJ1-1; D ambiguous. The CDR3 runs 13 residues. Trimming removed 4 bases from V and 4 bases from J, with 10 bases in between. Germline V gene sequence: CDR1 SNHLY, CDR2 FYNNEI. In DNA, the CDR3 is TGTGCCAGCAGTGGCAGATGGGTCACTGAAGCTTTCTTT. It translates to CASSGRWVTEAFF.

The gene calls are TRBV7-6 and TRBJ2-2, with 10 positions matching TRBD2. V lost 0 bases and J lost 7; bases outside the gene matches: 2. The V gene's germline CDR1 is SGHVS and CDR2 FNYEAQ. The CDR3 has 15 amino acids. This CDR3 is CASSLAAGGVGELFF. CDR3 nucleotide sequence: TGTGCCAGCAGCTTAGCAGCGGGAGGGGTCGGGGAGCTGTTTTTT.

The rearrangement links TRBV7-3 to TRBJ2-3; D is perhaps TRBD2 (6 bases). CDR1 and CDR2 from the germline V gene are SGHTA and FQGTGA. V was pared by 3 bases and J by 4 bases, with 14 bases between. The CDR3 sequence is 15 residues long. Here the CDR3 reads CASSLMLAIPDTQYF. As DNA, the CDR3 is TGTGCCAGCAGCTTGATGCTAGCGATTCCAGATACGCAGTATTTT.

This chain joins TRBV7-8 and TRBJ2-7; D ambiguous. The CDR3 runs to 12 residues. Trimming pared 5 bases from V and 6 bases from J, leaving 11 bases between. Germline V CDR1 and CDR2: SGHVS, FQNEAQ. The chain's CDR3 is CASSHGVGEQYF. For the CDR3, the DNA is TGTGCCAGCAGCCACGGAGTGGGCGAGCAGTACTTC.

The rearrangement links TRBV19 to TRBJ2-1, with D tentatively TRBD2 (5 bases). CDR1 and CDR2 from the germline V gene are LNHDA and SQIVND (reference sequence). This CDR3 has 15 residues. The V gene lost 5 bases and the J gene lost 5 bases, with 16 bases spanning the gap. CDR3: CASSPVIARNNEQFF. CDR3 in DNA: TGTGCCAGTAGTCCAGTAATAGCGAGGAACAATGAGCAGTTCTTC.

This chain connects TRBV13 to TRBJ2-7; 9 bases match TRBD2. V dropped 4 bases and J dropped 1; count of bases not matched to a gene: 17. CDR1 and CDR2 from the germline V gene are PRHDT and FYEKMQ (reference sequence). The CDR3 covers 19 residues. The CDR3 protein is CASSSTGHTGTSRSYEQYF. The CDR3 bases are TGTGCCAGCAGCTCAACCGGACACACGGGGACTAGCAGATCCTACGAGCAGTACTTC.

The J gene is TRBJ2-7, the V gene TRBV3-1 (or the pseudogene TRBV3-2); possible D gene TRBD2, 5 bases. Germline values: CDR1 LGHDT, CDR2 YNNKEL (reference sequence). The V end was cut by 3 bases, the J end by 4 bases, with 13 bases between. The length of the CDR3 is 14 residues. In nucleotides, the CDR3 is TGTGCCAGCAGCCAGGGCCGGGGTTTTTACGAGCAGTACTTC. Translated: CASSQGRGFYEQYF.

The J gene is TRBJ1-5, the V gene TRBV18, with 10 nucleotides matching TRBD1. From germline, CDR1 is KGHSH and CDR2 LQKENI. V lost 3 bases and J lost 2; bases outside the gene matches: 4. There are 16 residues in the CDR3. CDR3 DNA sequence: TGTGCCAGCTCACCGGGACAGGGGTATGGCAATCAGCCCCAGCATTTT. This translates into CASSPGQGYGNQPQHF.

The chain carries TRBV13 and TRBJ2-1; TRBD2 aligns across 10 bases. Germline-derived CDR1 and CDR2 are PRHDT and FYEKMQ (reference sequence). This CDR3 contains 15 residues. V shed 3 bases and J 3 bases; nucleotides not matched to a gene: 2. The CDR3 DNA sequence: TGTGCCAGCAGCTTTCGGACTAGCGGCTACAATGAGCAGTTCTTC. Its protein product is CASSFRTSGYNEQFF.

The chain joins TRBV28 to TRBJ2-1; TRBD2 might be the D (6 bases). CDR1 and CDR2 (germline): MDHEN, SYDVKM. The CDR3 is made up of 14 amino acids. V shed 2 bases and J shed 7 bases, with 12 bases lying between them. The CDR3 protein is CASSLRGLSNEQFF. The CDR3 DNA follows: TGTGCCAGCAGTTTAAGAGGACTATCGAATGAGCAGTTCTTC.

V gene TRBV28 combines with J gene TRBJ2-1, with a tentative D call TRBD2 (6 bases). This CDR3 is built from 13 residues. V was shortened by 3 bases and J by 10 bases, with 13 bases between the two germline ends. Germline V gene sequence: CDR1 MDHEN, CDR2 SYDVKM. The CDR3 DNA sequence: TGTGCCAGCAGTTTGCTAGCGACGAAAGAGCAGTTCTTC. Encoded protein: CASSLLATKEQFF.

As DNA, the CDR3 is TGTGCCAGCAGTCATTTCCCCGGGAGAGAGGCTGAAGCTTTCTTT. Encoded protein: CASSHFPGREAEAFF. The chain has TRBV3-1 (or the pseudogene TRBV3-2) and TRBJ1-1, with D unresolved. Germline CDR1 is LGHDT and CDR2 is YNNKEL (reference sequence). There are 15 residues in the CDR3. V was pared by 6 bases and J by 6 bases, with 20 bases between.